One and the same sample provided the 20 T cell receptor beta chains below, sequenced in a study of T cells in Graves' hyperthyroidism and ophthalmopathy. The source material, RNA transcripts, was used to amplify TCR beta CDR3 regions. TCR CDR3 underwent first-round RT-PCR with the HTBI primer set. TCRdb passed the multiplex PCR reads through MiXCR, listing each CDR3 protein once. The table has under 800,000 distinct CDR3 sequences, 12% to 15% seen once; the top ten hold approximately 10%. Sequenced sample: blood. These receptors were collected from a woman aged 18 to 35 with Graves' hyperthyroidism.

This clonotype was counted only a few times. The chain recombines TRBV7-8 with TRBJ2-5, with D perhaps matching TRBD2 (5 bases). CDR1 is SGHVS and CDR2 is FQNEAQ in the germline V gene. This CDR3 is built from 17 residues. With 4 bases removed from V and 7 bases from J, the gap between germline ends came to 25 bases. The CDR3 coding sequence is TGTGCCAGCAGCTCCTTGAAAAAACTAGACACCTACGGGACCCAGTACTTC. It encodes CASSSLKKLDTYGTQYF.

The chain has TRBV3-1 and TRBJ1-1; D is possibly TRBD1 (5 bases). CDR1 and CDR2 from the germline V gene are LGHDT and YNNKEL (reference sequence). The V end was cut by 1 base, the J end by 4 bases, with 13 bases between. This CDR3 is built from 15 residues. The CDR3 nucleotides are TGTGCCAGCAGCCAAGGAGGGGCAGGGATCACTGAAGCTTTCTTT. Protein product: CASSQGGAGITEAFF.

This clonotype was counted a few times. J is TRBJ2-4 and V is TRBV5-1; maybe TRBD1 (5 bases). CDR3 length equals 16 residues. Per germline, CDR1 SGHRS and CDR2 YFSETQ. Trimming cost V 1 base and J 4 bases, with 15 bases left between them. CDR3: CASSLSQGSWKNIQYF. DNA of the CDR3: TGCGCCAGCAGCTTGTCTCAGGGCTCATGGAAAAACATTCAGTACTTC.

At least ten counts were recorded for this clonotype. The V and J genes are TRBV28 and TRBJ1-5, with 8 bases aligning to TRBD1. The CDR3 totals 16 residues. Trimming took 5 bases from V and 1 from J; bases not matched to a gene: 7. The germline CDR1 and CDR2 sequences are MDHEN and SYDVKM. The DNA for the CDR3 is TGTGCCAGCAGTGCTAGGACAGGGTCGAGCAATCAGCCCCAGCATTTT. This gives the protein CASSARTGSSNQPQHF.

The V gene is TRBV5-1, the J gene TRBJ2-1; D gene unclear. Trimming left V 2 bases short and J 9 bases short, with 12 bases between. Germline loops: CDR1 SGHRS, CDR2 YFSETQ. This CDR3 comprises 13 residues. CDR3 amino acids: CASSFPPLGEQFF. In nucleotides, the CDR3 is TGCGCCAGCAGCTTTCCTCCCCTTGGTGAGCAGTTCTTC.

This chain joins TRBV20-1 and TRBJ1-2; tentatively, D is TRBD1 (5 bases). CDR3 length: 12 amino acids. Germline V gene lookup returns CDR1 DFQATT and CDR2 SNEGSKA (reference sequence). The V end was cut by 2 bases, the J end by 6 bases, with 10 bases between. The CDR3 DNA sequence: TGCAGTGCTAGACCCCCGGGACATGGCTACACCTTC. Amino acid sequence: CSARPPGHGYTF.

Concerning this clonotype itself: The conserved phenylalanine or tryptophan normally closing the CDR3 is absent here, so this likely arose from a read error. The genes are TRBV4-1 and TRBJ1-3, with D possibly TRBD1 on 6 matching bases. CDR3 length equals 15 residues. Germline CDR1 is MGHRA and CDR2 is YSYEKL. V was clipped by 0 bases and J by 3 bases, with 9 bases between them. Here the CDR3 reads CASSQERTVGNTIYS. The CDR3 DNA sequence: TGCGCCAGCAGCCAAGAAAGGACAGTTGGAAACACCATATATTCT.

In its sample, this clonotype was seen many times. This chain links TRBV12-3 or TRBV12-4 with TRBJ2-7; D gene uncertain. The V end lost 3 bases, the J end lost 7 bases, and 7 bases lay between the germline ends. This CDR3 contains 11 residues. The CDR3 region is CASSFGLEQYF. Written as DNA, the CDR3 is TGTGCCAGCAGTTTTGGGCTTGAGCAGTACTTC.

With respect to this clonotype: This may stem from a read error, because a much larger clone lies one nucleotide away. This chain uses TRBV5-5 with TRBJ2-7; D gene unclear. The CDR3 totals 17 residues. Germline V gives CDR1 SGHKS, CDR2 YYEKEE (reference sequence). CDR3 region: CASSEESSGGYSCEQYF. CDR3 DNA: TGTGCCAGCAGCGAGGAGTCTTCAGGCGGTTACTCCTGCGAGCAGTACTTC.

The CDR3 nucleotides are TGCAGTGCTAGAGATGCGGGCACAGGGCTCTACGAGCAGTACTTC. This codes for CSARDAGTGLYEQYF. The gene calls are TRBV20-1 and TRBJ2-7; D is perhaps TRBD1 (6 bases). V shed 0 bases and J shed 3 bases, with 15 bases lying between them. Germline V gives CDR1 DFQATT, CDR2 SNEGSKA (reference sequence). The CDR3 covers 15 residues.

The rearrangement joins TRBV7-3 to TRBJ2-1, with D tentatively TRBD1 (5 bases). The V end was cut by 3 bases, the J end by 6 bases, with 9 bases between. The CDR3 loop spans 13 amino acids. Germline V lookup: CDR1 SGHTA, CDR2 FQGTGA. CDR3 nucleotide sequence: TGTGCCAGCAGCTTTTATACAGGCAATGAGCAGTTCTTC. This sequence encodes CASSFYTGNEQFF.

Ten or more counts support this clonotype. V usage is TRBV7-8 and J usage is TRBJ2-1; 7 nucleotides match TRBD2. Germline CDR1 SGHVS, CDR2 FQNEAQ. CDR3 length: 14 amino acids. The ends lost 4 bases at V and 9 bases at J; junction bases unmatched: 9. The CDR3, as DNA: TGTGCCAGCAGCTCAGCGGGAAACCGGGGTGAGCAGTTCTTC. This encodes CASSSAGNRGEQFF.

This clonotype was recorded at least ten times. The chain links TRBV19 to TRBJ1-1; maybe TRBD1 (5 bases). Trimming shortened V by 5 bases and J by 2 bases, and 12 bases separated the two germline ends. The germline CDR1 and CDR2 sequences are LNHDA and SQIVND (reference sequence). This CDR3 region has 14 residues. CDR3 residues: CASSPRQINTEAFF. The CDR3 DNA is TGTGCCAGTAGTCCCCGACAGATTAACACTGAAGCTTTCTTT. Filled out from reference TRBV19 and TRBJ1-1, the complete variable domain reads DGGITQSPKYLFRKEGQNVTLSCEQNLNHDAMYWYRQDPGQGLRLIYYSQIVNDFQKGDIAEGYSVSREKKESFPLTVTSAQKNPTAFYLCASSPRQINTEAFFGQGTRLTVV.

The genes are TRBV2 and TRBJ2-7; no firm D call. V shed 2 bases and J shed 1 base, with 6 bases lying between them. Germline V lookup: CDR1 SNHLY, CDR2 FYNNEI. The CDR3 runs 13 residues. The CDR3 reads CASSEQASYEQYF. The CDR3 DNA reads TGTGCCAGCAGTGAACAGGCTTCCTACGAGCAGTACTTC.

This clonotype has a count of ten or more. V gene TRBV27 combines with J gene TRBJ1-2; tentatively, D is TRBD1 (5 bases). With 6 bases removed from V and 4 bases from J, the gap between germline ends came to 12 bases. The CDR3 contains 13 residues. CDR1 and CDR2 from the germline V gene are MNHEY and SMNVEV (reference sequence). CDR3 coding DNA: TGTGCCAGCAGGAGGGACGGACTCTATGGCTACACCTTC. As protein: CASRRDGLYGYTF.

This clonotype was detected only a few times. The CDR3 loop reads CASSLRGTGTLWNIQYF. CDR3 nucleotides: TGCGCCAGCAGCTTAAGGGGGACCGGGACTTTGTGGAACATTCAGTACTTC. The chain uses TRBV5-1 and TRBJ2-4; the D gene could be TRBD1 or TRBD2 (6 bases each). Germline CDR1 reads SGHRS; CDR2 reads YFSETQ. V lost 2 bases, J lost 7 bases, and 22 bases lay in between. The CDR3 has 17 residues.

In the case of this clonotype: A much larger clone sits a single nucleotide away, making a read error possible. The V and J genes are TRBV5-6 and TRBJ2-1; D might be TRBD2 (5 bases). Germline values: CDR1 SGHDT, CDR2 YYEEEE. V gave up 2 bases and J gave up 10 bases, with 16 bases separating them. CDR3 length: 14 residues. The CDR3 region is CASSFEGVPYEQFF. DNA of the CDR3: TGTGCCAGCAGCTTTGAGGGTGTCCCCTACGAGCAGTTCTTC.

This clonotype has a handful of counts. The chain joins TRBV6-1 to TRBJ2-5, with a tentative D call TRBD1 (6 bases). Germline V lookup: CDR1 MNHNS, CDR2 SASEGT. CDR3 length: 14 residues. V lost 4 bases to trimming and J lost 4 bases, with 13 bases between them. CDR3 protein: CASSGRGRVETQYF. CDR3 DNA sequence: TGTGCCAGCAGTGGCAGGGGACGTGTAGAGACCCAGTACTTC.

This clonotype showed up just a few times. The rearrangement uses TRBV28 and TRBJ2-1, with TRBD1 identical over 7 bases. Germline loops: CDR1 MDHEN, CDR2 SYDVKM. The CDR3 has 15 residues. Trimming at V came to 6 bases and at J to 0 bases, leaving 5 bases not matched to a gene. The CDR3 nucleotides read TGTGCCAGCAGGACGACAGGGAGCTCCTACAATGAGCAGTTCTTC. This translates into CASRTTGSSYNEQFF.

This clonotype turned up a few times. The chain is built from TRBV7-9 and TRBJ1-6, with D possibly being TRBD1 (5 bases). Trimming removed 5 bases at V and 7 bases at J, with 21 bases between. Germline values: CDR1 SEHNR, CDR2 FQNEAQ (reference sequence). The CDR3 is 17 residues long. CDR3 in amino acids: CASSPTTPGRENSPLHF. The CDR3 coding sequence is TGTGCCAGCAGCCCGACCACCCCGGGCAGGGAAAATTCACCCCTCCACTTT.